Shown below are 20 T cell receptor beta chains from a single sample sequenced in a study of cytomegalovirus exposure and HLA in healthy donors. TCRdb keeps only in-frame clones here, not all; method: immunoSEQ multiplex PCR. The sample records around 60,000 clones, around 96% being singletons. Input material: PBMCs. Source of these receptors: a woman under 30 in good health and CMV-seronegative.

CDR3 sequence reads: CASSFRVSAYNEQFF. In nucleotides, the CDR3 is TGTGCCAGCAGCTTTCGCGTTAGCGCCTACAATGAGCAGTTCTTC. The chain carries TRBV7-2 and TRBJ2-1, with D possibly being TRBD2 (5 bases). The CDR3 totals 15 residues. Germline V CDR1 and CDR2: SGHTA, FQGNSA. Trimming shortened V by 3 bases and J by 2 bases, and 11 bases separated the two germline ends.

The rearrangement joins TRBV6-5 to TRBJ2-7; D is undetermined. CDR1 MNHEY and CDR2 SVGAGI come from the germline V gene. V was shortened by 2 bases and J by 6 bases, with 17 bases between the two germline ends. The CDR3 totals 15 residues. In nucleotides, the CDR3 is TGTGCCAGCAGTTACGCTCTCCCACATGGGCTCGAGCAGTACTTC. It specifies CASSYALPHGLEQYF.

CDR3 sequence (DNA): TGTGCCAGCAGCTTAGCCCCGACAGGGACCAAAGCTAACTATGGCTACACCTTC. Translating gives CASSLAPTGTKANYGYTF. The chain links TRBV7-9 to TRBJ1-2; 7 bases are shared with TRBD1. V shed 0 bases, J shed 0 bases, and the junction held 10 bases outside the gene matches. Germline CDR1 reads SEHNR; CDR2 reads FQNEAQ (reference sequence). The CDR3 has 18 amino acids.

This clone was counted a single time. The chain carries TRBV18 and TRBJ1-4, with no clear D. This CDR3 has 16 amino acids. Per the germline V gene, CDR1 is KGHSH and CDR2 is LQKENI. Deletions cut 5 bases from V and 0 bases from J, with 13 bases between. The DNA for the CDR3 is TGTGCCAGCTCAGAGGGCTCCGTTGCAACTAATGAAAAACTGTTTTTT. Amino acid sequence: CASSEGSVATNEKLFF.

V and J are TRBV18 and TRBJ1-5, with D possibly matching TRBD1 (6 bases). The CDR3 spans 15 residues. Between the trimmed V and J ends, which lost 4 bases and 4 bases, there was a span of 14 bases. Germline-derived CDR1 and CDR2 are KGHSH and LQKENI. The CDR3 reads CASSRETGENQPQHF. CDR3 nucleotide sequence: TGTGCCAGCTCACGGGAGACAGGCGAAAATCAGCCCCAGCATTTT.

CDR3 sequence reads: CASTPPGSGQAQYF. CDR3 in DNA: TGTGCCAGCACCCCCCCGGGTAGCGGGCAGGCCCAGTACTTC. This rearrangement joins TRBV28 to TRBJ2-5, with 7 bases lining up with TRBD2. Unmatched junction bases numbered 14, after V lost 7 bases and J lost 9 bases. The CDR3 runs 14 residues. Germline CDR1 MDHEN, CDR2 SYDVKM.

This clone was seen once. The chain carries TRBV30 and TRBJ2-7, with 7 bases matching TRBD2. J gave up 4 bases and V 3 bases, and 9 bases lay outside the gene matches. The CDR3 has 14 amino acids. In germline, CDR1 is GTSNPN, CDR2 SVGIG (reference sequence). The CDR3 DNA reads TGTGCCTGGAGGAGTGGGGGGGTTGTGTACGAGCAGTACTTC. Encoded protein: CAWRSGGVVYEQYF.

This chain uses TRBV28 with TRBJ1-2, with D hard to call. Trimming stripped 4 bases from V and 10 bases from J, with 13 bases between. Germline CDR1 is MDHEN and CDR2 is SYDVKM. This CDR3 comprises 12 residues. The CDR3 sequence is CASSSSLLAYTF. CDR3 DNA: TGTGCCAGCAGTTCCTCCCTCCTGGCCTACACCTTC.

A word on this clone: A much bigger clone sits one base away, suggesting this may be a read error. The J gene is TRBJ1-5, the V gene TRBV28, with 8 bases aligning to TRBD1. With 4 bases clipped from V and 2 bases from J, the junction kept 1 base outside the gene matches. From germline, CDR1 is MDHEN and CDR2 SYDVKM. The CDR3 length is 14 residues. CDR3 nucleotides: TGTGCCAGCAGTTCGGGACAGGGCAATCAGCCCCAGCATTTT. Translation gives CASSSGQGNQPQHF.

CDR3 sequence (DNA): TGTGCCAGCAGTTACGTAGCGGGGTTGGGTGGGAATGAGCAGTTCTTC. This encodes CASSYVAGLGGNEQFF. The chain is built from TRBV6-5 and TRBJ2-1, with 8 bases matching TRBD2. The CDR3 sequence is 16 residues long. V was pared by 2 bases and J by 7 bases, with 10 bases of the junction left unmatched. Germline V lookup: CDR1 MNHEY, CDR2 SVGAGI.

The chain links TRBV2 to TRBJ1-1; perhaps TRBD1 as D (5 bases). The CDR3 is 15 amino acids. V dropped 6 bases and J dropped 1 base, with 15 bases sitting between them. Looked up from germline, CDR1 is SNHLY and CDR2 is FYNNEI. In nucleotides, the CDR3 is TGTGCCAGCAGGGGGCCCGCGGGGCCGAACACTGAAGCTTTCTTT. Amino acid sequence: CASRGPAGPNTEAFF.

The chain joins TRBV6-6 to TRBJ2-7, with 9 bases aligning to TRBD1. Germline assignment: CDR1 MNHNY and CDR2 SVGAGI (reference sequence). This CDR3 is built from 14 residues. J was trimmed by 6 bases and V by 2 bases; bases with no gene match: 5. CDR3 DNA sequence: TGTGCCAGCAGTTACCCGGACAGGGGTGGCGAGCAGTACTTC. It translates to CASSYPDRGGEQYF.

CDR3 nucleotides: TGCGCCAGCAGCCTGACAGGGGGTGGAAACACCATATATTTT. Protein sequence: CASSLTGGGNTIYF. The chain combines TRBV5-1 with TRBJ1-3; 9 bases align to TRBD1. V lost 4 bases and J lost 3; bases outside the gene matches: 2. CDR3 length: 14 amino acids. From germline, CDR1 is SGHRS and CDR2 YFSETQ.

J is TRBJ2-7 and V is TRBV28; 8 positions agree with TRBD2. V lost 8 bases to trimming and J lost 0 bases; unmatched junction nucleotides: 9. The germline V gene has CDR1 MDHEN and CDR2 SYDVKM. This CDR3 is built from 15 residues. Here the CDR3 reads CASRGGLAASYEQYF. CDR3 in DNA: TGTGCCAGCCGGGGGGGGCTAGCGGCCTCCTACGAGCAGTACTTC.

DNA of the CDR3: TGTGCCAGCAGTTTGGAGAGGGCGGGGACCGGGGAGCTGTTTTTT. Protein product: CASSLERAGTGELFF. The chain combines TRBV27 with TRBJ2-2; possibly TRBD2 for D (6 bases). Trimming left V 3 bases short and J 5 bases short, with 13 bases between. Germline-derived CDR1 and CDR2 are MNHEY and SMNVEV (reference sequence). The CDR3 spans 15 residues.

The chain uses TRBV2 and TRBJ2-2; a weak D match, TRBD1 (8 bases). The germline V and J ends were trimmed by 5 bases and 5 bases, with 21 bases remaining between them. Germline V gene lookup returns CDR1 SNHLY and CDR2 FYNNEI. The CDR3 runs to 17 residues. The CDR3 nucleotides are TGTGCCAGCAGTTTACCACGATACAGGGGGGGGACCGGGGAGCTGTTTTTT. It codes for CASSLPRYRGGTGELFF.

The chain carries TRBV14 and TRBJ2-3, with TRBD2 matching over 11 bases. From germline, CDR1 is SGHDN and CDR2 FVKESK. The CDR3 is 19 residues long. Trimming cost V 2 bases and J 6 bases; bases outside gene matches: 16. The DNA for the CDR3 is TGTGCCAGCAGCCAAAGGGTTGCCCGGGCGACTAGCGGGGCGGATACGCAGTATTTT. As protein: CASSQRVARATSGADTQYF.

This rearrangement joins TRBV19 to TRBJ1-5; 7 bases match TRBD1. In germline, CDR1 is LNHDA, CDR2 SQIVND (reference sequence). The CDR3 loop spans 16 amino acids. V lost 4 bases, J lost 5 bases, and 11 bases stayed unmatched. The CDR3 sequence is CASSNQTGLRYQPQHF. CDR3 DNA: TGTGCCAGTAGTAACCAGACAGGGCTGAGGTATCAGCCCCAGCATTTT. Drawing the rest from reference TRBV19 and TRBJ1-5, the complete variable domain is DGGITQSPKYLFRKEGQNVTLSCEQNLNHDAMYWYRQDPGQGLRLIYYSQIVNDFQKGDIAEGYSVSREKKESFPLTVTSAQKNPTAFYLCASSNQTGLRYQPQHFGDGTRLSIL.

This chain connects TRBV11-2 to TRBJ2-2; no clear D gene. The V end was cut by 1 base, the J end by 0 bases, with 6 bases between. This CDR3 has 15 residues. The germline V gene has CDR1 SGHAT and CDR2 FQNNGV. This chain's CDR3 is CASSLGPSNTGELFF. CDR3 DNA sequence: TGTGCCAGCAGCTTAGGTCCGTCGAACACCGGGGAGCTGTTTTTT.

The chain has TRBV6-1 and TRBJ2-5, with 8 positions matching TRBD1. This CDR3 has 15 amino acids. CDR1 and CDR2 from the germline V gene are MNHNS and SASEGT. V was clipped by 6 bases and J by 1 base; unmatched bases: 7. CDR3 in amino acids: CASRRRTGTQETQYF. Here the CDR3 DNA reads TGTGCCAGCAGGAGGCGGACAGGGACCCAAGAGACCCAGTACTTC.